Listed below are T cell receptor beta chains from one sample, sequenced in a study of blood T cell repertoires in COVID-19. Here immunoSEQ multiplex PCR was the method, and the copy in TCRdb shows in-frame clones only, minus some. The sample contains under 250,000 clones, about 90% of which appear only once. Sequencing input: peripheral blood. Receptor source: a man in his thirties or forties with COVID-19, enrolled during active disease. Each CDR3 is given with its conserved first and last residue. D genes are given only for firm matches. A clone size is listed for some rows: how often the clone was seen (once, few, many), or a class if it is expanded.

V gene,D gene,clone size,J gene,CDR3 protein,CDR3 DNA
TRBV10-3,TRBD2,NA,TRBJ2-1,CVVGGTQQFF,TGTGTGGTGGGGGGGACCCAGCAGTTCTTC
TRBV4-1,NA,NA,TRBJ2-1,CASSQGVIRVSYNEQFF,TGCGCCAGCAGCCAAGGGGTCATCCGGGTCTCCTACAATGAGCAGTTCTTC
TRBV5-5,NA,NA,TRBJ1-2,CASSFTGVASGYTF,TGTGCCAGCAGTTTCACAGGTGTTGCGAGTGGCTACACCTTC
TRBV18,TRBD2,NA,TRBJ2-7,CASSPPLGGAGGKSSIEQYF,TGTGCCAGCTCACCACCGCTAGGGGGAGCGGGGGGGAAGTCTTCTATCGAGCAGTACTTC
TRBV10-3,NA,NA,TRBJ2-1,CAISETLAAQFF,TGTGCCATCAGTGAGACCCTAGCCGCACAGTTCTTC
TRBV7-9,NA,NA,TRBJ1-3,CASSLTGLSGNTIYF,TGTGCCAGCAGCTTAACGGGGTTATCTGGAAACACCATATATTTT
TRBV9,TRBD1,NA,TRBJ1-2,CASSVTTGDYGYTF,TGTGCCAGCAGCGTGACGACAGGGGACTATGGCTACACCTTC
TRBV7-6,TRBD1,NA,TRBJ1-4,CASSFAGGYNEKLFF,TGTGCCAGCAGCTTTGCAGGGGGTTATAATGAAAAACTGTTTTTT
TRBV18,TRBD1,few,TRBJ1-5,CASSPEGASWQPQHF,TGTGCCAGCTCACCAGAGGGGGCATCTTGGCAGCCCCAGCATTTT
TRBV12-3/TRBV12-4,TRBD1,NA,TRBJ2-3,CASSSFRGDTQYF,TGTGCCAGCAGTTCCTTCAGGGGGGATACGCAGTATTTT
TRBV7-8,NA,NA,TRBJ1-4,CASSLSGGRAGEKLFF,TGTGCCAGCAGCTTATCGGGGGGCAGGGCTGGTGAAAAACTGTTTTTT
TRBV28,TRBD2,NA,TRBJ2-1,CASGTSGLYNEQFF,TGTGCCAGCGGGACTAGCGGCCTGTACAATGAGCAGTTCTTC